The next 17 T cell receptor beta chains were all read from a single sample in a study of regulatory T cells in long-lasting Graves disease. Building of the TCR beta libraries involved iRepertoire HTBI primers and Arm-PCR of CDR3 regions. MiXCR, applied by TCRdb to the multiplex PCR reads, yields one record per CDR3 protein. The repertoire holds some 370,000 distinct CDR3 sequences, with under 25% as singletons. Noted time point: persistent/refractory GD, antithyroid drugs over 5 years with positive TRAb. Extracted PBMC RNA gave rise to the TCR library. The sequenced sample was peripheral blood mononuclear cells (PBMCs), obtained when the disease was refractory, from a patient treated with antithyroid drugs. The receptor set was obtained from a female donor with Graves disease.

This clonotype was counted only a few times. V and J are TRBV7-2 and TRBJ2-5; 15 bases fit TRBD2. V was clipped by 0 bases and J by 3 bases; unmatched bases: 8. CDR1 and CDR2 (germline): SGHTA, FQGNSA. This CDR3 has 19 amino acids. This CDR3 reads CASSLAMGLAGGVEETQYF. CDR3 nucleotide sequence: TGTGCCAGCAGCTTAGCTATGGGACTAGCGGGAGGTGTGGAAGAGACCCAGTACTTC.

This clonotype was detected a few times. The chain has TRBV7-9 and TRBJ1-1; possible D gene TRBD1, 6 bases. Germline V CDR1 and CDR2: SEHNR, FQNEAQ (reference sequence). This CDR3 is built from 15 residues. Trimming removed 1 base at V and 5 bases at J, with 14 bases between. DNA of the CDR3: TGTGCCAGCAGCTTAGTCCGGGGGCGAAGGACTGAAGCTTTCTTT. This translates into CASSLVRGRRTEAFF.

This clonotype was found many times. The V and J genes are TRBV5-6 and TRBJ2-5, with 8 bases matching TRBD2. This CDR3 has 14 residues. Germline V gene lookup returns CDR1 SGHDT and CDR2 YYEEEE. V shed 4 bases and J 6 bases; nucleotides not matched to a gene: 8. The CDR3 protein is CASSLTSGLKTQYF. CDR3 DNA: TGTGCCAGCAGCCTAACTAGCGGACTAAAGACCCAGTACTTC.

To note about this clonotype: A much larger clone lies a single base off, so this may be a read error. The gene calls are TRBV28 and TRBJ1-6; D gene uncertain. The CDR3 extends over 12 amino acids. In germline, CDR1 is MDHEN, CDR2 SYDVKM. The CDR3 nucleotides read TGTACCAGCAGTTTAATAGGTTCACCCCTCCACTTT. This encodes CTSSLIGSPLHF.

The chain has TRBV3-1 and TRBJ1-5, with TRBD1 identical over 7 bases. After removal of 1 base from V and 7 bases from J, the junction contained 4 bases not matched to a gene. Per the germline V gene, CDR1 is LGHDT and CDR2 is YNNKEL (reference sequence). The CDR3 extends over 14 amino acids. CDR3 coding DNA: TGTGCCAGCAGCCAAGGATACAGGGGCCAGCCCCAGCATTTT. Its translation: CASSQGYRGQPQHF.

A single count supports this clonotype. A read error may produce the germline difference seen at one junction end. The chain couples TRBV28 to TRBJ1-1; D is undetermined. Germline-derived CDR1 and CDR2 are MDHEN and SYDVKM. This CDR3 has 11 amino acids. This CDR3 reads CTSSLLREAFF. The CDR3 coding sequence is TGTACCAGCAGTTTATTGAGAGAAGCTTTCTTT.

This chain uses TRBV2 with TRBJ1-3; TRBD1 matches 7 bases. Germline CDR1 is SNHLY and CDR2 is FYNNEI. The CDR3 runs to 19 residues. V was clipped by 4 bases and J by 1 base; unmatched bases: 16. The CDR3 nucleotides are TGTGCCAGCAGTGTGGCGATATTGGAGGGGGCTTTGTCTGGAAACACCATATATTTT. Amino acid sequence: CASSVAILEGALSGNTIYF.

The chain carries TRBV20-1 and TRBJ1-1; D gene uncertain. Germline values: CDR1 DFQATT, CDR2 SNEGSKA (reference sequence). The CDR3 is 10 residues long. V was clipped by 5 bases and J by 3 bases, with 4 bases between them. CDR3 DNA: TGCAGTGCTTACTACACTGAAGCTTTCTTT. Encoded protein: CSAYYTEAFF.

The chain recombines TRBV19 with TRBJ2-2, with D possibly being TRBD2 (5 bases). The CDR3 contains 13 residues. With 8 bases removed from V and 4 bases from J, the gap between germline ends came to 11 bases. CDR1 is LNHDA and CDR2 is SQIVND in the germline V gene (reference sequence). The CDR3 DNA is TGTGCCAGTCCCGACGGGATCACCGGGGAGCTGTTTTTT. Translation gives CASPDGITGELFF.

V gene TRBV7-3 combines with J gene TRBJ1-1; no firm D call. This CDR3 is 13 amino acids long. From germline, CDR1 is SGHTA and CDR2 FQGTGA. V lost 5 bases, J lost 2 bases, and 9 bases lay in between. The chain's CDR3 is CASSVYVNTEAFF. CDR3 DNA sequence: TGTGCCAGCAGCGTCTACGTAAACACTGAAGCTTTCTTT.

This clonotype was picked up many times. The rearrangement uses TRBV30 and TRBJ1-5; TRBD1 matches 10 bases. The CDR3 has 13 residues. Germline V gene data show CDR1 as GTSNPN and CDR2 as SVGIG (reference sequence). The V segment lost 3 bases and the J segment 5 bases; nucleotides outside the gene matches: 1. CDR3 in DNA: TGTGCCTGGAGCGGACAGGGGGATCAGCCCCAGCATTTT. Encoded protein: CAWSGQGDQPQHF.

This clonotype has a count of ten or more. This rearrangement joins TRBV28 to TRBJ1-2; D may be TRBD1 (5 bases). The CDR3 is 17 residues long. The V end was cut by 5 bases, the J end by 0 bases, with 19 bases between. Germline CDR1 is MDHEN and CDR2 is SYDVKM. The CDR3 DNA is TGTGCCAGCAGTCCACCCGTCACAGGACTAACTAACTATGGCTACACCTTC. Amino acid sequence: CASSPPVTGLTNYGYTF.

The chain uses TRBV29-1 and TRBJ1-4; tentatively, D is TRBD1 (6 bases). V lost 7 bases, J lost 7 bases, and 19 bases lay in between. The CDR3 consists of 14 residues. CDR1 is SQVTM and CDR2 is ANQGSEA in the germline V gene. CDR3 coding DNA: TGCAGCGCCACGGGCGGGGGCTCCCTTGAAAAACTGTTTTTT. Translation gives CSATGGGSLEKLFF.

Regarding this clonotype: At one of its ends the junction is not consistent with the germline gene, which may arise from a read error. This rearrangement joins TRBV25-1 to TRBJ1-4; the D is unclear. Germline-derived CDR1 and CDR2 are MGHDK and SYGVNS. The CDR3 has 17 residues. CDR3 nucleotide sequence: TGTGCCAGCAGTGAATTACCGGGAGGATCAACTAGTGAAAAACTGTTTTTT. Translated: CASSELPGGSTSEKLFF.

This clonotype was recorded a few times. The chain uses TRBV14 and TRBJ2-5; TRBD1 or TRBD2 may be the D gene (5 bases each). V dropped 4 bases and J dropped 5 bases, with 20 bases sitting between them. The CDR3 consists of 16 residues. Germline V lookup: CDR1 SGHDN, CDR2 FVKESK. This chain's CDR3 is CASSPPGAGSWETQYF. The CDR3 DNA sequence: TGTGCCAGCAGCCCCCCCGGGGCTGGTTCCTGGGAGACCCAGTACTTC.

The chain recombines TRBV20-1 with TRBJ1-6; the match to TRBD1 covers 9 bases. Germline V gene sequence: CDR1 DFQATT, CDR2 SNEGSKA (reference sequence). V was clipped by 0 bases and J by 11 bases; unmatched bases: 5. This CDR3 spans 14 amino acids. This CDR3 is CSAREGQGETPLHF. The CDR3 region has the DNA TGCAGTGCTAGAGAGGGACAGGGAGAAACACCCCTCCACTTT.

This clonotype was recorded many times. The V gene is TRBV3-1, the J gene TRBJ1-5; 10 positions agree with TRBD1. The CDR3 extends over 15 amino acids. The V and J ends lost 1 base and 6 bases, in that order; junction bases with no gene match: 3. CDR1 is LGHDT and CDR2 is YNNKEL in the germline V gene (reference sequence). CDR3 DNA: TGTGCCAGCAGCCAAGGGACAGGGGGAGGTCAGCCCCAGCATTTT. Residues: CASSQGTGGGQPQHF.